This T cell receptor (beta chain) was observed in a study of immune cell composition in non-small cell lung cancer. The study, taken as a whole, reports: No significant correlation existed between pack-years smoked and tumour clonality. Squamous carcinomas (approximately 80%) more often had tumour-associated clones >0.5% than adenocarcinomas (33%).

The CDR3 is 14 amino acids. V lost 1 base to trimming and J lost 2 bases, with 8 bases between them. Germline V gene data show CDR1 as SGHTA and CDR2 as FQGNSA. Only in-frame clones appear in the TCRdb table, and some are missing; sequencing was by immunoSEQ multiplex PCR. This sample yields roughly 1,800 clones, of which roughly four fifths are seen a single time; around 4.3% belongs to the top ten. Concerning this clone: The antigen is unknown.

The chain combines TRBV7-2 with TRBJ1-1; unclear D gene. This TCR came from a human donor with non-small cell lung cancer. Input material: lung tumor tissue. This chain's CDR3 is CASSLGGGNTEAFF. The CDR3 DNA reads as TGTGCCAGCAGCTTAGGAGGCGGCAACACTGAAGCTTTCTTT.